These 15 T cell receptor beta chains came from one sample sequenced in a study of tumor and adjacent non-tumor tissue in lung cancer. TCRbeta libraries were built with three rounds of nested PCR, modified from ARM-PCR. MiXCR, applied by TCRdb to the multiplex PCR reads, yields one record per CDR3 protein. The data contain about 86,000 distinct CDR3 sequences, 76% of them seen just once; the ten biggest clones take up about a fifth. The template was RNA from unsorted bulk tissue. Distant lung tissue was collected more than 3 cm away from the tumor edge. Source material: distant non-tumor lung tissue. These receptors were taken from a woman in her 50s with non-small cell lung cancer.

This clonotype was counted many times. The CDR3, as DNA: TGTGCCAGCAGACTAGCCAGGGGCAGTGGGCAGTACTTC. The encoded protein is CASRLARGSGQYF. The chain couples TRBV6-5 to TRBJ2-7; D might be TRBD1 or TRBD2, each matching 6 bases. The CDR3 is 13 amino acids. Per germline, CDR1 MNHEY and CDR2 SVGAGI. Trimming shortened V by 6 bases and J by 9 bases, and 18 bases separated the two germline ends.

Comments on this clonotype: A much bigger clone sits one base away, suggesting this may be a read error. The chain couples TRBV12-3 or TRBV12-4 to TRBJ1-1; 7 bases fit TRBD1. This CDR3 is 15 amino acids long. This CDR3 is CASRGATGSNTDAFF. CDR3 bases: TGTGCCAGCAGGGGTGCGACAGGGTCGAACACTGACGCTTTCTTT.

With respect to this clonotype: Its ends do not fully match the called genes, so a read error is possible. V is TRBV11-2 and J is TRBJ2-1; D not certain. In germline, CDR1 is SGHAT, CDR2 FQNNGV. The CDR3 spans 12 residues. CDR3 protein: CVNSLNGDEQFF. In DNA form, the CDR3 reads TGCGTCAACAGCTTAAACGGAGATGAGCAGTTCTTC.

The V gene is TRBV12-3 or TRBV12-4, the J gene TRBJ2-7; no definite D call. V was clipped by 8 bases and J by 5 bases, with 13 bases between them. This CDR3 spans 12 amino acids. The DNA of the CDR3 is TGTGCCAGCGGCAAACTGGAGAACGAGCAGTACTTC. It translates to CASGKLENEQYF.

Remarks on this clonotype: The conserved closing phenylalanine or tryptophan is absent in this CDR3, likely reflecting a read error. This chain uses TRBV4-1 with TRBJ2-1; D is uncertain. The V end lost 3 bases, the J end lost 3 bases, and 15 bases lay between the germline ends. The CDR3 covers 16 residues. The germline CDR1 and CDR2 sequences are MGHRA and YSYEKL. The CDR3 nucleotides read TGCGCCAGCAGCCACCCCATCATCCCCCTCTACAATGAGCAGTTCTTA. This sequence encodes CASSHPIIPLYNEQFL.

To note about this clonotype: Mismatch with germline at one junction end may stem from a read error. The CDR3 region is CARSFGLAGGNEQFF. In DNA form, the CDR3 reads TGCGCCAGGAGCTTCGGACTAGCGGGAGGGAATGAGCAGTTCTTC. The chain uses TRBV11-1 and TRBJ2-1; 15 bases agree with TRBD2. This CDR3 is 15 amino acids long. The germline V gene has CDR1 SGHAT and CDR2 FQDESV (reference sequence).

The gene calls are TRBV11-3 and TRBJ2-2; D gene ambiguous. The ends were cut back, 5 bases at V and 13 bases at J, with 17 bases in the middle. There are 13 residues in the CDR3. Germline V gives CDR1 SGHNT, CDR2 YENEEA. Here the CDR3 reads CASSLRHTWGLFF. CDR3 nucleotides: TGTGCCAGCAGCCTGAGACATACTTGGGGGCTGTTTTTT.

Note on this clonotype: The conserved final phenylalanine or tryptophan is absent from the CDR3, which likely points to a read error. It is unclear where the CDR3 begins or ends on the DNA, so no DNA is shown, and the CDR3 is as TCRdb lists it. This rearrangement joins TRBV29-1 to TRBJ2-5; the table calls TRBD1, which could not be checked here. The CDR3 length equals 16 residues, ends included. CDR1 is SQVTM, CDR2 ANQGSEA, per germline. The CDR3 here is CSVEDPRQAPLETRYL.

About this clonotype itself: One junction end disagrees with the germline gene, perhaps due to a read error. The CDR3 DNA sequence: TGCCCCAGCAGCCCGGCACGGACACGGCAAGAGACCCAATACTTC. It specifies CPSSPARTRQETQYF. V usage is TRBV5-1 and J usage is TRBJ2-5; a possible D gene is TRBD1 (5 bases). The CDR3 loop spans 15 amino acids. Per germline, CDR1 SGHRS and CDR2 YFSETQ.

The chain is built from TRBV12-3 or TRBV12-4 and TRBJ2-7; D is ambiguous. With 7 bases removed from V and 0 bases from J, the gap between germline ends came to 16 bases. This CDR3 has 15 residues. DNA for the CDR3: TGTGCCAGCAATTTGAGGAGCGAGAGCTCCTACGAGCAGTACTTC. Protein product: CASNLRSESSYEQYF.

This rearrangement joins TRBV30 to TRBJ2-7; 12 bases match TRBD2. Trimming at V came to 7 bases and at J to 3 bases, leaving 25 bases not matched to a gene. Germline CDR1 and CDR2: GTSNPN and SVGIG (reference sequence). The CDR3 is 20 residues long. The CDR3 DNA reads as TGTGCCTATACGTTGGGAAACGGACTAGCGGGATCACCGGCTGGCTACGAGCAGTACTTC. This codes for CAYTLGNGLAGSPAGYEQYF.

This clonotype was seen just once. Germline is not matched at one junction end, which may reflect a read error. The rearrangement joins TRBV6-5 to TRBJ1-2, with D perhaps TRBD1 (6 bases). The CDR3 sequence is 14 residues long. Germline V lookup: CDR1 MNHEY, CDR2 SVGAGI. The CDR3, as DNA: TGTGCCAGCAGTTACTCGAGCAGGGGATATGGCTACATCTTC. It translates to CASSYSSRGYGYIF.

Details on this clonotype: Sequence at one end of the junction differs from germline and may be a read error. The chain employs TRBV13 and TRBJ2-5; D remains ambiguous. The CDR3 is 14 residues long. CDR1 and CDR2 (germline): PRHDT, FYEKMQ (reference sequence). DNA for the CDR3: TGTGACAGCAGCTTAGCCGGGTTCCAAGAGACCCAGCACTTC. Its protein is CDSSLAGFQETQHF.

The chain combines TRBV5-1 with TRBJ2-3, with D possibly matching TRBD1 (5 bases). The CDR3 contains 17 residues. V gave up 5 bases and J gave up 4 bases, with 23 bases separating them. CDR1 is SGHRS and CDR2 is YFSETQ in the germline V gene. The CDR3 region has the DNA TGCGCCAGCAGGTTAGGTCTGGGCGGAAGGGGCGCAGATACGCAGTATTTT. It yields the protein CASRLGLGGRGADTQYF.

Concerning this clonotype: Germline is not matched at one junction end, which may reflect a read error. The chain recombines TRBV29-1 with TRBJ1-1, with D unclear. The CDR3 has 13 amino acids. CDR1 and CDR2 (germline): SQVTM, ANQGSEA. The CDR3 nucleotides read TGCAGCGTTGAGAAAGACATAGGCACTGATGCTTTCTTT. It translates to CSVEKDIGTDAFF.